This record covers a single T cell receptor (beta chain). The record originates from a study of OX40 agonist ivuxolimab in advanced cancers. This table comes from immunoSEQ multiplex PCR, and its TCRdb copy is limited to in-frame clones, with some not included. The sample has tens of thousands of clones; 65% to 90% are singletons. CDR3 length: 13 amino acids. V dropped 2 bases and J dropped 5 bases, with 9 bases sitting between them. In germline, CDR1 is MNHEY, CDR2 SVGAGI. The receptor was derived from an adult with an advanced solid tumor such as melanoma, head and neck, liver or kidney cancer. This chain links TRBV6-5 with TRBJ1-2; no definite D call. This material consisted of CD4+ or CD8+ T cells sorted from blood, taken in a trial of the OX40 agonist ivuxolimab. This chain's CDR3 is CASSYPEAYGYTF. The CDR3 coding sequence is TGTGCCAGCAGTTACCCCGAGGCTTATGGCTACACCTTC.